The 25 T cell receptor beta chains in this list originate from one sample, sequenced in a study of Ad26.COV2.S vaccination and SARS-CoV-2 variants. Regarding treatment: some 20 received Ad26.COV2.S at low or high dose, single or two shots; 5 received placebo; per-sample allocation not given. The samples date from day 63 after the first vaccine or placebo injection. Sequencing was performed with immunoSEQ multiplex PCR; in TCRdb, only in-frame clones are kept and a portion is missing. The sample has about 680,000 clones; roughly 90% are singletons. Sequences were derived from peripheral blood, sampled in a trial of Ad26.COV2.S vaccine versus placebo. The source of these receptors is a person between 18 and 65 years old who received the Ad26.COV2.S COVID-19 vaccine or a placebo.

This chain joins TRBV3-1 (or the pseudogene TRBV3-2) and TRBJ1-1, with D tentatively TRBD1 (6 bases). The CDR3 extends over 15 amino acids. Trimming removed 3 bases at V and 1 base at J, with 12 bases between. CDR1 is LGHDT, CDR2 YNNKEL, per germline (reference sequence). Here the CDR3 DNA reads TGTGCCAGCAGCCATTATGGACAGTCGAACACTGAAGCTTTCTTT. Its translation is CASSHYGQSNTEAFF.

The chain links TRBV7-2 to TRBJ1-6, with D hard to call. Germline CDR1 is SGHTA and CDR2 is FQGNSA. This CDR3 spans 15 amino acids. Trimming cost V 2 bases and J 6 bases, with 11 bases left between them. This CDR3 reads CASSLLRVSNSPLHF. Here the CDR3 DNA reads TGTGCCAGCAGCTTACTCCGGGTTAGTAATTCACCCCTCCACTTT.

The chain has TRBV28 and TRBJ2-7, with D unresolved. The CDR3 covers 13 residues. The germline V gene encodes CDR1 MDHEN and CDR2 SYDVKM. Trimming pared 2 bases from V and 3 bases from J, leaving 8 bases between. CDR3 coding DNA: TGTGCCAGCAGTTTAAGGGATCTCTACGAGCAGTACTTC. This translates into CASSLRDLYEQYF. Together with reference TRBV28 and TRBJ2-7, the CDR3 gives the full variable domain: DVKVTQSSRYLVKRTGEKVFLECVQDMDHENMFWYRQDPGLGLRLIYFSYDVKMKEKGDIPEGYSVSREKKERFSLILESASTNQTSMYLCASSLRDLYEQYFGPGTRLTVT.

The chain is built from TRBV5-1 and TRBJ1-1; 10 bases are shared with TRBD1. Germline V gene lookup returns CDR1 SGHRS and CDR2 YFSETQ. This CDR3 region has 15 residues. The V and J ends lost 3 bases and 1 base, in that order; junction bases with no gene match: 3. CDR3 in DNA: TGCGCCAGCAGCTCAAGGACAGGGGGGAACACTGAAGCTTTCTTT. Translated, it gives CASSSRTGGNTEAFF.

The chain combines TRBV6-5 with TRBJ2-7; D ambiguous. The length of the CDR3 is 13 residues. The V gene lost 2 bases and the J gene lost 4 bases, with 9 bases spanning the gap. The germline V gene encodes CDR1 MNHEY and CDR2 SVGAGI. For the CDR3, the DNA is TGTGCCAGCAGTTACCCGTCCCCGTACGAGCAGTACTTC. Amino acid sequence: CASSYPSPYEQYF.

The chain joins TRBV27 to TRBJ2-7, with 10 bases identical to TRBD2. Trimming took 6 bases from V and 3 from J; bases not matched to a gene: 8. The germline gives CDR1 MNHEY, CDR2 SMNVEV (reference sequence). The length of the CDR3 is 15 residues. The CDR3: CASSHTSGDYYEQYF. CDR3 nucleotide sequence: TGTGCCAGCAGCCACACTAGCGGGGACTACTACGAGCAGTACTTC.

Here the CDR3 DNA reads TGTGCCAGCAGTGAACAGGGGGCTGAGAACACTGAAGCTTTCTTT. It codes for CASSEQGAENTEAFF. The rearrangement links TRBV2 to TRBJ1-1; 8 nucleotides line up with TRBD1. Germline V gene data show CDR1 as SNHLY and CDR2 as FYNNEI. Trimming cost V 2 bases and J 1 base; bases outside gene matches: 3. The CDR3 totals 15 residues.

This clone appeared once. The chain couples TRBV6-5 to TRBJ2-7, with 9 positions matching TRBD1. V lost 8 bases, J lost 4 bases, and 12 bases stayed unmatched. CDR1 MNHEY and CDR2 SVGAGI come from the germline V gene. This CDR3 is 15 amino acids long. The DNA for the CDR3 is TGTGCCAGCGGGATGCGGCCGGGACAGGGTTACGAGCAGTACTTC. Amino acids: CASGMRPGQGYEQYF.

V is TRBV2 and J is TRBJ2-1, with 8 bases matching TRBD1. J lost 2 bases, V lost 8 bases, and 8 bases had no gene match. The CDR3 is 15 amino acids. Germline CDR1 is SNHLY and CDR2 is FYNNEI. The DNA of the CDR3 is TGTGCCAGCGGGCCGGGGACAGGCACCTACAATGAGCAGTTCTTC. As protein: CASGPGTGTYNEQFF.

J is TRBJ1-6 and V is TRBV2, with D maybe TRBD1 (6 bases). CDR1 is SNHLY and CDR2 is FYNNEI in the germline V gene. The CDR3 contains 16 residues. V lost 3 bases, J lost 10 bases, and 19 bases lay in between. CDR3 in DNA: TGTGCCAGCAGTGACGAATACGGGGGCTCAGGATCACCCCTCCACTTT. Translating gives CASSDEYGGSGSPLHF. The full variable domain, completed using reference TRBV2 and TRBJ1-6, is EPEVTQTPSHQVTQMGQEVILRCVPISNHLYFYWYRQILGQKVEFLVSFYNNEISEKSEIFDDQFSVERPDGSNFTLKIRSTKLEDSAMYFCASSDEYGGSGSPLHFGNGTRLTVT.

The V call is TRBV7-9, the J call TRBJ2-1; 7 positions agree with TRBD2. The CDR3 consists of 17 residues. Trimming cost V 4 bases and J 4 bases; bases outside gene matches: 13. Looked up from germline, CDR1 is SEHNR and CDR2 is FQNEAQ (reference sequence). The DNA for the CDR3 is TGTGCCAGCAGCTCATCCGCGGGCGGGAGAAATTACAATGAGCAGTTCTTC. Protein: CASSSSAGGRNYNEQFF.

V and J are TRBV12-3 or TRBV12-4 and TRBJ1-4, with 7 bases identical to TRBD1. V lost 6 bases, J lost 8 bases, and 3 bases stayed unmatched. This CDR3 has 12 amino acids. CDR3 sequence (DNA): TGTGCCAGCAGCAGGGACAGAGAAAAACTGTTTTTT. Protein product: CASSRDREKLFF.

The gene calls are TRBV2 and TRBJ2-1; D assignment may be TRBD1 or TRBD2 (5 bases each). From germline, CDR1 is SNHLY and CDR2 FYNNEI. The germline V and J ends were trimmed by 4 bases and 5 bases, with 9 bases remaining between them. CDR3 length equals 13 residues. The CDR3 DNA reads TGTGCCAGCAGTGCTGGGACGAACAATGAGCAGTTCTTC. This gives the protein CASSAGTNNEQFF.

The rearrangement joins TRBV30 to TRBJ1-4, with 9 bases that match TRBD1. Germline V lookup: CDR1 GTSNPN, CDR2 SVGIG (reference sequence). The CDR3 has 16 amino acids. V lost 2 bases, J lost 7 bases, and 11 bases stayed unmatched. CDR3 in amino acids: CAWSPLPGQGSEKLFF. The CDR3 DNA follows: TGTGCCTGGAGTCCTCTTCCGGGACAGGGCAGTGAAAAACTGTTTTTT.

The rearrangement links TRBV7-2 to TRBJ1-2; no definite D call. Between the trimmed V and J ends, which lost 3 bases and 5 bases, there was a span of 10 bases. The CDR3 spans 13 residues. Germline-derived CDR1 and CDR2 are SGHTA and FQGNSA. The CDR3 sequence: CASSFTEQYGYTF. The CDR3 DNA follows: TGTGCCAGCAGCTTTACCGAGCAGTATGGCTACACCTTC.

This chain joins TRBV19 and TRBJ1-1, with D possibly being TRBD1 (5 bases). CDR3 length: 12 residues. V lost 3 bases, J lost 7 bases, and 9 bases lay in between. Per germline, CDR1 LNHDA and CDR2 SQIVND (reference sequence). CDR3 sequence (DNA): TGTGCCAGTAGTATTCAGGGTGGTGAAGCTTTCTTT. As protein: CASSIQGGEAFF.

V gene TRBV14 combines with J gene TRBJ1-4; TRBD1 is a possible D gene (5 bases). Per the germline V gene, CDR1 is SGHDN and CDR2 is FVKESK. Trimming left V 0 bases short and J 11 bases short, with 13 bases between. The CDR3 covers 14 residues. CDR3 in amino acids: CASSQDFDSKKLFF. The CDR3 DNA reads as TGTGCCAGCAGCCAAGATTTCGACAGCAAGAAACTGTTTTTT. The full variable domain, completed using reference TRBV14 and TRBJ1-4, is EAGVTQFPSHSVIEKGQTVTLRCDPISGHDNLYWYRRVMGKEIKFLLHFVKESKQDESGMPNNRFLAERTGGTYSTLKVQPAELEDSGVYFCASSQDFDSKKLFFGSGTQLSVL.

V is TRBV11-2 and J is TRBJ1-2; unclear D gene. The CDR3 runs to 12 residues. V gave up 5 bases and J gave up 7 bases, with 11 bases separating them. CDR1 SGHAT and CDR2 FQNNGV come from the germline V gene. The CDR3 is CASSVLGSGYTF. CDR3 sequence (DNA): TGTGCCAGCAGCGTTTTGGGGTCTGGCTACACCTTC.

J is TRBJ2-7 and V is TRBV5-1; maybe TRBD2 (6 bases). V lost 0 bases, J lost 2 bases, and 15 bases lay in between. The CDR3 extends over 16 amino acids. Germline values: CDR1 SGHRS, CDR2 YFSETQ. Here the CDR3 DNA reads TGCGCCAGCAGCTTGGGGTCGTGGGGGGAAGCCTACGAGCAGTACTTC. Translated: CASSLGSWGEAYEQYF.

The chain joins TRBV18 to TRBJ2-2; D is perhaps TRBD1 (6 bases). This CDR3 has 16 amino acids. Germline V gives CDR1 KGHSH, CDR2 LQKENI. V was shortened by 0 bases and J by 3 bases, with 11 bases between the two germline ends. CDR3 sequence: CASSPPGHLYTGELFF. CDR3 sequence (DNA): TGTGCCAGCTCACCACCGGGACACTTGTACACCGGGGAGCTGTTTTTT.

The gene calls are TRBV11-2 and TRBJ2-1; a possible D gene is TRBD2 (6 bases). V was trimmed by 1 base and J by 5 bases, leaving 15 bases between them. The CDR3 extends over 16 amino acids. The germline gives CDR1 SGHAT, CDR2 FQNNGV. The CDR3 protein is CASSLAPEGLDNEQFF. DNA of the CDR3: TGTGCCAGCAGCTTAGCACCGGAGGGGCTTGACAATGAGCAGTTCTTC.

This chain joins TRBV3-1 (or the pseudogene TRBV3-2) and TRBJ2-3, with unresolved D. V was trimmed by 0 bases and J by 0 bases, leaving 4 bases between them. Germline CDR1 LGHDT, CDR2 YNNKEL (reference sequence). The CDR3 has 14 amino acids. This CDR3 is CASSQEGSTDTQYF. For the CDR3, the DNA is TGTGCCAGCAGCCAAGAGGGGAGCACAGATACGCAGTATTTT.

The CDR3 region has the DNA TGCGCCAGCAGTGCCGGGACAGTCGATGCCACAGATACGCAGTATTTT. Translation gives CASSAGTVDATDTQYF. V is TRBV10-2 and J is TRBJ2-3; 7 positions match TRBD1. V lost 4 bases and J lost 2; bases outside the gene matches: 9. The CDR3 is 16 amino acids. Germline V CDR1 and CDR2: WSHSY, SAAADI.

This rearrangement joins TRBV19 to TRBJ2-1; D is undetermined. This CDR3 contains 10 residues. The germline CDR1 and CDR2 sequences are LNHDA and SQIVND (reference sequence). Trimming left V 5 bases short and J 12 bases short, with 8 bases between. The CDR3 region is CASSGYVQFF. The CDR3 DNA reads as TGTGCCAGTAGTGGATATGTGCAGTTCTTC.

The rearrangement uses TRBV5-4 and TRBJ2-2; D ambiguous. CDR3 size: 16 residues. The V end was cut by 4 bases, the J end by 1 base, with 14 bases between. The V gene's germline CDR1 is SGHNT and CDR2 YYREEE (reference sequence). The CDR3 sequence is CASSPPHSLNTGELFF. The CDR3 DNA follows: TGTGCCAGCAGCCCACCCCACTCCCTGAACACCGGGGAGCTGTTTTTT.